A selection of T cell receptor beta chains follows, all from one sample in a study of T cell changes during pregnancy in multiple sclerosis. The table came from immunoSEQ multiplex PCR; TCRdb's copy has only in-frame clones and leaves some out. The sample lists 50,000 to 65,000 clones, roughly 88% occurring once. The sequenced sample was peripheral blood, obtained in the third trimester of pregnancy. These receptors were obtained from a female donor in good health, enrolled as a control in a pregnancy study. Each CDR3 is given with its conserved first and last residue. D genes are given only for firm matches. Where a row states a size, it is once, few, many or the class of an expanded clone; other rows omit it.

j_call d_call clone_size v_call cdr3_nt cdr3_aa
TRBJ1-4 TRBD1 NA TRBV2 TGTGCCAGCAGTGGGGGACAGGGGCGCGGAACTAATGAAAAACTGTTTTTT CASSGGQGRGTNEKLFF
TRBJ2-1 NA NA TRBV6-1 TGTGCCAGCAGTGAAGCGCTTGGGGGGGCCAGCTACAATGAGCAGTTCTTC CASSEALGGASYNEQFF
TRBJ1-1 NA NA TRBV27 TGTGCCAGCAGCCCCCGGGGAGGGATGGGCACTGAAGCTTTCTTT CASSPRGGMGTEAFF
TRBJ1-3 TRBD1 once TRBV7-8 TGTGCCAGCAGCCCAGGACAGGCGAGAAACACCATATATTTT CASSPGQARNTIYF
TRBJ2-5 TRBD1 NA TRBV9 TGTGCCAGCAGCGTAGGATTGGGACAGGGGCGCCTAGGGGAGACCCAGTACTTC CASSVGLGQGRLGETQYF
TRBJ2-7 NA NA TRBV6-1 TGTGCCAGCAGTGATAGGGGACTCTACGAGCAGTACTTC CASSDRGLYEQYF
TRBJ2-7 TRBD1 NA TRBV6-5 TGTGCCAGCAGTTACCGGGACAGCCACGAGCAGTACTTC CASSYRDSHEQYF
TRBJ2-7 NA NA TRBV19 TGTGCCAGTAGTATCCAGGTACTAGCCTACGAGCAGTACTTC CASSIQVLAYEQYF
TRBJ2-3 NA NA TRBV11-2 TGTGCCAGCAGCTTAGATCTCGGGGTTGATACGCAGTATTTT CASSLDLGVDTQYF
TRBJ1-2 TRBD1 NA TRBV7-2 TGTGCCAGCAGCCAGGACAGGGGGCTTAATGGCTACACCTTC CASSQDRGLNGYTF
TRBJ2-1 TRBD2 NA TRBV2 TGTGCCAGCCAGCTAGCTAGCGGGGGCTACAATGAGCAGTTCTTC CASQLASGGYNEQFF
TRBJ1-6 NA NA TRBV11-2 TGTGCCAGCAGCTTCGCGGGTGCACCCCTCCACTTT CASSFAGAPLHF
TRBJ1-4 NA NA TRBV7-9 TGTGCCAGCAGCTTAGCAGGGGCCGGTGAAAAACTGTTTTTT CASSLAGAGEKLFF
TRBJ2-7 NA NA TRBV20-1 TGCAGTGCTGGGGCAGGCGAGCAGTACTTC CSAGAGEQYF
TRBJ2-1 NA few TRBV7-2 TGTGCCAGCAGCTTAGTCCGGGGGAGGAATGAGCAGTTCTTC CASSLVRGRNEQFF
TRBJ1-3 NA NA TRBV27 TGTGCCAGCAGATTCGACAGGAATGGAAACACCATATATTTT CASRFDRNGNTIYF
TRBJ2-1 NA NA TRBV7-9 TGTGCCAGCAGCTTACGATCCTCATCTTGGGGCGGTGAGCAGTTCTTC CASSLRSSSWGGEQFF
TRBJ2-2 NA NA TRBV7-2 TGTGCCAGCAGCTTAGGGCAGGGTAGCACCGGGGAGCTGTTTTTT CASSLGQGSTGELFF